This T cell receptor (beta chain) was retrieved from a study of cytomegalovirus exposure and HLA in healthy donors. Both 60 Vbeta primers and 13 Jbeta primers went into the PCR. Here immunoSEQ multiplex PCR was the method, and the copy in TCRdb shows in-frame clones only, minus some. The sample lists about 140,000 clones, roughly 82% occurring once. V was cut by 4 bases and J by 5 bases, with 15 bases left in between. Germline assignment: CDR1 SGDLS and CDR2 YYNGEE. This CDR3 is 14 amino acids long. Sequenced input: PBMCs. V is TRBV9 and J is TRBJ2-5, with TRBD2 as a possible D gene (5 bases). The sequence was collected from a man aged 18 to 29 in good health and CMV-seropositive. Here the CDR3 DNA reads TGTGCCAGCAGCCACGACCTGCCGGGGGAGACCCAGTACTTC. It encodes CASSHDLPGETQYF.